This T cell receptor beta chain was obtained from a study of blood T cell repertoires in COVID-19. Participants were aged about 18 to 89 years from 20 to 30 US areas. Categorization into cohorts depended on clinical history that participants reported. Exposed enrollees had met someone with a PCR-confirmed or clinician-diagnosed COVID-19 case at some point within the 2 weeks before study entry. This CDR3 comprises 17 residues. Germline CDR1 is SGHNT and CDR2 is YYREEE (reference sequence). V shed 4 bases, J shed 1 base, and the junction held 8 bases outside the gene matches. This table comes from immunoSEQ multiplex PCR, and its TCRdb copy is limited to in-frame clones, with some not included. Altogether some 300,000 clones are present, roughly 90% being singletons, with the ten largest covering less than 3%.

The gene calls are TRBV5-4 and TRBJ2-5; 12 nucleotides match TRBD2. The TCR originated in a woman aged 45 to 65 who had been exposed to COVID-19. The sequencing sample was made of PBMCs or T cells enriched from blood (not recorded which). Here the CDR3 DNA reads TGTGCCAGCAGCGTCGGGACTAGCGGGCGGAGCCAAGAGACCCAGTACTTC. Its protein product is CASSVGTSGRSQETQYF.